This T cell receptor (beta chain) was captured by sequencing in a study of radiotherapy plus CTLA-4 blockade in lung cancer. Study-wide background: Objective responses arose in roughly 18% of patients, and over 25% experienced disease control. Study conclusions and caveats: Expansion in blood of tumor-derived TCR clones was seen after radiotherapy plus ipilimumab.

This clone was counted many times. Its antigen is currently unknown. Germline V lookup: CDR1 MGHRA, CDR2 YSYEKL. This CDR3 is built from 15 residues. Trimming took 1 base from V and 2 from J; bases not matched to a gene: 1. Method: immunoSEQ multiplex PCR; TCRdb's copy keeps in-frame clones and lacks some. The profile shows under 55,000 clones, 79% of them singletons. This chain joins TRBV4-1 and TRBJ1-5; 8 positions agree with TRBD1. This receptor was identified in a human donor with non-small cell lung cancer who had a partial response to radiotherapy plus ipilimumab. The sequences come from peripheral blood, collected from a patient treated with radiotherapy plus ipilimumab. CDR3 loop: CASSQGGQGNQPQHF. CDR3 coding DNA: TGCGCCAGCAGCCAAGGGGGACAGGGCAATCAGCCCCAGCATTTT.